The rows below give T cell receptor beta chains drawn from one sample of a study of T cell repertoires in aging, cancer and after chemotherapy. From the multiplex PCR reads, TCRdb called clonotypes with MiXCR, one entry per CDR3 protein. Here the sample spans approximately 4,500 distinct CDR3 sequences, around 23% being singletons. The source material was blood. The receptors here all came from a human donor in good health. The donor label of this sample is uncertain. CDR3s include the opening cysteine and the closing phenylalanine or tryptophan. D genes are given only for firm matches. Rows give clone size only sometimes, using once, few, many, or a class for an expanded clone.

j_gene,d_gene,abundance,v_gene,CDR3aa,CDR3nt
TRBJ2-1,.,.,TRBV6-4,CASSEGEGEQFF,TGTGCCAGCAGTGAGGGGGAAGGTGAGCAGTTCTTC
TRBJ2-1,TRBD2,.,TRBV10-1,CASSEGGGGGREQFF,TGCGCCAGCAGTGAAGGAGGCGGGGGTGGTAGGGAGCAGTTCTTC
TRBJ2-7,TRBD2,.,TRBV20-1,CSAREYLAGAYEQYF,TGCAGTGCTAGAGAGTACCTAGCGGGAGCCTACGAGCAGTACTTC
TRBJ2-3,TRBD2,medium-sized,TRBV6-4,CASSDGTSGGADTQYF,TGTGCCAGCAGTGACGGGACTAGCGGGGGGGCAGATACGCAGTATTTT
TRBJ1-5,.,.,TRBV12-3/TRBV12-4,CASSLVPGHSHLHF,TGTGCCAGCAGTTTAGTACCCGGACACTCGCATCTCCATTTT
TRBJ2-3,TRBD2,few,TRBV10-3,CAISDGGAGGPTDTQYF,TGTGCCATCAGTGATGGTGGCGCGGGAGGGCCCACAGATACGCAGTATTTT
TRBJ1-3,TRBD1,.,TRBV6-5,CASSWDRTISGNTIYF,TGTGCCAGCAGTTGGGACAGGACGATCTCTGGAAACACCATATATTTT
TRBJ1-1,TRBD1,.,TRBV4-3,CASSQRTGREAFF,TGCGCCAGCAGCCAGCGGACAGGGCGGGAAGCTTTCTTT
TRBJ2-2,TRBD1,medium-sized,TRBV19,CASSAQGAGELFF,TGTGCCAGTAGTGCCCAGGGGGCTGGGGAGCTGTTTTTT
TRBJ1-1,.,few,TRBV12-3/TRBV12-4,CASSFQGEGEAFF,TGTGCCAGCAGTTTCCAGGGAGAGGGTGAAGCTTTCTTT
TRBJ1-2,.,.,TRBV27,CASSFRSTGTHGYTF,TGTGCCAGCAGTTTCCGCAGTACAGGGACCCATGGCTACACCTTC
TRBJ1-1,.,few,TRBV29-1,CSVQSSGGWGTEAFF,TGCAGCGTCCAATCGTCGGGAGGGTGGGGCACTGAAGCTTTCTTT
TRBJ1-2,.,few,TRBV14,CASSQEGVGTASDYTF,TGTGCCAGCAGCCAAGAAGGTGTGGGGACGGCCTCCGACTACACCTTC
TRBJ2-5,TRBD2,.,TRBV7-9,CASSLRTSGKETQYF,TGTGCCAGCAGCCTCCGGACTAGCGGGAAGGAGACCCAGTACTTC
TRBJ1-1,.,.,TRBV15,CATSRDRWGNTEAFF,TGTGCCACCAGCAGAGATAGGTGGGGGAACACTGAAGCTTTCTTT